These T cell receptor beta chains were read from a single sample in a study of shared clonotypes between healthy human individuals. Assay: immunoSEQ multiplex PCR; the TCRdb copy retains only in-frame clones and omits some. The sample carries some 2,100,000 clones, 90% to 95% recorded once. Sequenced input: naive CD8+ T cells from PBMCs. The receptors come from a man aged 18 to 30 in good health. Some clones in this sample may be carry-over from other donors' samples. CDR3s include the opening cysteine and the closing phenylalanine or tryptophan.

J | V | CDR3
TRBJ2-1 | TRBV2 | CASISGLEQFF
TRBJ2-5 | TRBV7-7 | CASSLANREETQYF
TRBJ2-7 | TRBV21-1 | CAIPFGGQQTYEQYF
TRBJ2-7 | TRBV5-1 | CASSLGPGLVPYEQYF
TRBJ2-2 | TRBV7-2 | CASSPRTGYTGELFF
TRBJ2-7 | TRBV30 | CAWSAGTASGESYEQYF
TRBJ2-7 | TRBV30 | CAWSVSLGSYEQYF
TRBJ1-1 | TRBV2 | CASSDYPGSEAFF
TRBJ1-5 | TRBV27 | CASSLRDRVQPQHF
TRBJ2-2 | TRBV29-1 | CSVVRGSGELFF
NA | TRBV28 | CASSLGSYEQYF
TRBJ1-1 | TRBV12-5 | CASGLFIGGLREVEETEAFF
TRBJ1-6 | TRBV30 | CASYQGPYNSPLHF
TRBJ2-7 | TRBV28 | CASSTQGSLSYEQYF
TRBJ2-1 | TRBV7-9 | CASSLKTGEQFF
TRBJ2-2 | TRBV7-9 | CASSLSGQGNTGELFF
TRBJ2-1 | TRBV5-5 | CAIGQVVDNEQFF